This T cell receptor (beta chain) was profiled in a study of shared clonotypes between healthy human individuals. Germline assignment: CDR1 PRHDT and CDR2 FYEKMQ (reference sequence). The CDR3 sequence is 15 residues long. Between the trimmed V and J ends, which lost 2 bases and 6 bases, there was a span of 17 bases. In the original workflow: Sequence data from immunoSEQ were junction-only and lacked quality scores; consequently, filtering differed. TCRdb's table, derived via immunoSEQ multiplex PCR, lists solely in-frame clones and lacks some. That table gives V, J and clone size, and the DNA gave D and trimming. The table includes approximately 640,000 clones, 72% detected once.

This TCR was sampled from a woman under 40 in good health. The chain carries TRBV13 and TRBJ2-7, with a tentative D call TRBD2 (6 bases). The material sequenced was memory CD4+ T cells sorted from blood. Subset here: CD45RA-negative fraction. The CDR3 DNA is TGTGCCAGCAGCTTAAAACTTCGGGAGAGACGCGAGCAGTACTTC. It specifies CASSLKLRERREQYF.